Shown below are 32 T cell receptor beta chains from a single sample sequenced in a study of beta chain features in type 1 diabetes. These receptors lack a known antigen. Expressed TCRB transcripts were sequenced because the isolated RNA had all been reverse transcribed beforehand. TCRdb's copy holds only in-frame clones and misses some; the assay was immunoSEQ multiplex PCR. The sample shows some 350,000 clones, roughly 14% of them seen only once. Study-level points and caveats: A moderate, significant TCRB CDR3 shortening appeared in type 1 diabetes across four CD4+ subsets.

Specimen: naive CD4+ T cells from blood. The origin of the receptors is a woman aged 18-29 years with type 1 diabetes.

The chain carries TRBV18 and TRBJ2-7; D perhaps matches TRBD1 (5 bases). Trimming removed 2 bases from V and 7 bases from J, with 9 bases in between. This CDR3 contains 12 residues. Germline-derived CDR1 and CDR2 are KGHSH and LQKENI. As DNA, the CDR3 is TGTGCCAGCTCACCAGGCAGGGATGAGCAGTACGTC. This codes for CASSPGRDEQYV.

This clone occurred a few times. J is TRBJ2-3 and V is TRBV30; D is ambiguous. V gave up 2 bases and J gave up 2 bases, with 8 bases separating them. Germline V lookup: CDR1 GTSNPN, CDR2 SVGIG (reference sequence). This CDR3 is 13 amino acids long. The CDR3 sequence: CAWSKQYTDTQYF. For the CDR3, the DNA is TGTGCCTGGAGTAAACAGTACACAGATACGCAGTATTTT. Filled out from reference TRBV30 and TRBJ2-3, the complete variable domain reads SQTIHQWPATLVQPVGSPLSLECTVEGTSNPNLYWYRQAAGRGLQLLFYSVGIGQISSEVPQNLSASRPQDRQFILSSKKLLLSDSGFYLCAWSKQYTDTQYFGPGTRLTVL.

The rearrangement links TRBV5-4 to TRBJ1-2, with TRBD1 matching 8 bases. The CDR3 is made up of 13 amino acids. Per the germline V gene, CDR1 is SGHNT and CDR2 is YYREEE (reference sequence). The trim removed 4 bases at V and 8 bases at J, leaving 7 bases unmatched. The CDR3 loop is CASSAGQVLGYTF. The CDR3 region has the DNA TGTGCCAGCAGCGCGGGACAGGTCCTGGGCTACACCTTC.

The chain uses TRBV15 and TRBJ1-2; tentatively, D is TRBD1 (5 bases). The CDR3 contains 14 residues. Germline assignment: CDR1 LNHNV and CDR2 YYDKDF (reference sequence). V dropped 0 bases and J dropped 8 bases, with 13 bases sitting between them. This chain's CDR3 is CATSREARGGGYTF. For the CDR3, the DNA is TGTGCCACCAGCAGAGAGGCCCGGGGGGGAGGCTACACCTTC.

This clone was counted only a few times. The chain carries TRBV30 and TRBJ2-7; D perhaps matches TRBD1 (6 bases). Trimming cost V 2 bases and J 4 bases, with 21 bases left between them. The germline V gene has CDR1 GTSNPN and CDR2 SVGIG (reference sequence). The CDR3 is 16 residues long. For the CDR3, the DNA is TGTGCCTGGAGTCCTCTGACAGGATTGCTGCCGTACGAGCAGTACTTC. Translated: CAWSPLTGLLPYEQYF.

This rearrangement joins TRBV30 to TRBJ2-5, with 8 bases fitting TRBD1. This CDR3 spans 12 amino acids. V was clipped by 1 base and J by 7 bases; unmatched bases: 2. Germline CDR1 GTSNPN, CDR2 SVGIG (reference sequence). CDR3: CAWSGQGTTQYF. CDR3 nucleotide sequence: TGTGCCTGGAGTGGACAGGGGACGACCCAGTACTTC.

The sample holds a few counts of this clone. The chain combines TRBV18 with TRBJ2-7; tentatively, D is TRBD1 (5 bases). The V end lost 6 bases, the J end lost 7 bases, and 10 bases lay between the germline ends. Germline-derived CDR1 and CDR2 are KGHSH and LQKENI. The CDR3 has 11 residues. DNA for the CDR3: TGTGCCAGCTCGCCCAGGGTAGAGCAGTACTTC. It translates to CASSPRVEQYF.

The CDR3 DNA sequence: TGCGCCAGCAGCACTAACAGGGGGTCCTACAATGAGCAGTTCTTC. Protein product: CASSTNRGSYNEQFF. This rearrangement joins TRBV5-1 to TRBJ2-1; 8 bases agree with TRBD1. J was trimmed by 1 base and V by 4 bases; bases with no gene match: 4. This CDR3 has 15 amino acids. Germline V gene data show CDR1 as SGHRS and CDR2 as YFSETQ.

The chain uses TRBV7-2 and TRBJ2-3, with D possibly matching TRBD2 (5 bases). Germline-derived CDR1 and CDR2 are SGHTA and FQGNSA. The CDR3 sequence is 12 residues long. The germline V and J ends were trimmed by 3 bases and 6 bases, with 7 bases remaining between them. The CDR3 here is CASSLRRDTQYF. The DNA of the CDR3 is TGTGCCAGCAGCTTGCGGAGGGATACGCAGTATTTT. The full variable domain, its missing parts supplied by reference TRBV7-2 and TRBJ2-3, is GAGVSQSPSNKVTEKGKDVELRCDPISGHTALYWYRQSLGQGLEFLIYFQGNSAPDKSGLPSDRFSAERTGGSVSTLTIQRTQQEDSAVYLCASSLRRDTQYFGPGTRLTVL.

This clone was detected only a few times. This same CDR3 is encoded by further DNA sequences in the sample. The J gene is TRBJ2-7, the V gene TRBV18; D remains ambiguous. CDR3 length: 13 amino acids. From germline, CDR1 is KGHSH and CDR2 LQKENI. V lost 2 bases and J 3 bases, leaving 8 bases between the germline ends. The CDR3 is CASSPGQDYEQYV. The CDR3 DNA reads TGTGCCAGCTCACCAGGGCAGGACTACGAGCAGTACGTC.

The rearrangement links TRBV5-8 to TRBJ2-2; D is undetermined. The CDR3 extends over 15 amino acids. Trimming shortened V by 1 base and J by 5 bases, and 12 bases separated the two germline ends. Germline V gives CDR1 SGHTS, CDR2 YDEGEE. The CDR3 region is CASSLILSVTGELFF. As DNA, the CDR3 is TGTGCCAGCAGCTTGATTTTGTCGGTAACCGGGGAGCTGTTTTTT.

The rearrangement links TRBV7-6 to TRBJ1-1; D is unclear. V lost 5 bases and J 4 bases, leaving 14 bases between the germline ends. This CDR3 comprises 14 residues. Germline V lookup: CDR1 SGHVS, CDR2 FNYEAQ. This CDR3 reads CASSGDPSSTEAFF. Here the CDR3 DNA reads TGTGCCAGCAGCGGAGATCCGAGTTCCACTGAAGCTTTCTTT.

V usage is TRBV27 and J usage is TRBJ2-7; D is unresolved. This CDR3 has 12 amino acids. Trimming left V 0 bases short and J 4 bases short, with 4 bases between. The germline V gene encodes CDR1 MNHEY and CDR2 SMNVEV (reference sequence). In nucleotides, the CDR3 is TGTGCCAGCAGTTTATCTCGGTACGAGCAGTACTTC. This translates into CASSLSRYEQYF.

The chain recombines TRBV25-1 with TRBJ1-2, with a tentative D call TRBD1 (5 bases). This CDR3 region has 13 residues. Per the germline V gene, CDR1 is MGHDK and CDR2 is SYGVNS. Trimming stripped 5 bases from V and 4 bases from J, with 11 bases between. The CDR3 here is CASSLVGAYGYTF. Written as DNA, the CDR3 is TGTGCCAGCAGTTTGGTTGGGGCCTATGGCTACACCTTC.

The chain combines TRBV6-1 with TRBJ2-1; 7 nucleotides line up with TRBD2. The V gene's germline CDR1 is MNHNS and CDR2 SASEGT. Germline trimming cut 3 bases from V and 2 bases from J; bases unmatched to any gene: 7. This CDR3 has 16 residues. CDR3 DNA sequence: TGTGCCAGCAGTGAGCCTAGCGGCCCTCCCTACAATGAGCAGTTCTTC. Translated: CASSEPSGPPYNEQFF.

This clone was detected many times. V and J are TRBV5-1 and TRBJ2-1; D ambiguous. Germline values: CDR1 SGHRS, CDR2 YFSETQ. The length of the CDR3 is 11 residues. Deletions cut 4 bases from V and 10 bases from J, with 9 bases between. CDR3 sequence reads: CASSIQVEQFF. CDR3 nucleotides: TGCGCCAGCAGCATTCAGGTCGAGCAGTTCTTC.

This clone was counted between two and nine times. Germline and junction disagree at one end, which may indicate a read error. The rearrangement uses TRBV18 and TRBJ2-1; 12 bases match TRBD2. CDR3 size: 16 residues. In germline, CDR1 is KGHSH, CDR2 LQKENI. This CDR3 is CASSPLTSGSRNEQFF. CDR3 nucleotides: TGTGCCAGCTCCCCACTGACTAGCGGGAGTAGAAATGAGCAGTTCTTC. The complete variable domain, with remaining parts taken from reference TRBV18 and TRBJ2-1, reads NAGVMQNPRHLVRRRGQEARLRCSPMKGHSHVYWYRQLPEEGLKFMVYLQKENIIDESGMPKERFSAEFPKEGPSILRIQQVVRGDSAAYFCASSPLTSGSRNEQFFGPGTRLTVL.

This clone was counted a single time. The CDR3 DNA reads as TGTGCCAGCTCACCCAGGCACAGGGACAAACCTAGCTCTGGGGCCAACGTCCTGACTTTC. It is translated as CASSPRHRDKPSSGANVLTF. V is TRBV18 and J is TRBJ2-6, with D maybe TRBD1 (6 bases). The V gene lost 3 bases and the J gene lost 0 bases, with 21 bases spanning the gap. This CDR3 is built from 20 residues. CDR1 KGHSH and CDR2 LQKENI come from the germline V gene.

V usage is TRBV29-1 and J usage is TRBJ1-1, with D unclear. The V gene lost 7 bases and the J gene lost 1 base, with 10 bases spanning the gap. The CDR3 consists of 12 residues. Germline values: CDR1 SQVTM, CDR2 ANQGSEA. The CDR3 DNA is TGCAGCGCCGAATCGAGGAACACTGAAGCTTTCTTT. It encodes CSAESRNTEAFF.

The V and J genes are TRBV5-4 and TRBJ2-5; the D gene is possibly TRBD2 (5 bases). V was pared by 2 bases and J by 2 bases, with 16 bases between. Per the germline V gene, CDR1 is SGHNT and CDR2 is YYREEE (reference sequence). This CDR3 comprises 16 residues. The CDR3 is CASSFLGRGNQETQYF. The CDR3 nucleotides are TGTGCCAGCAGCTTCTTGGGTCGGGGAAATCAAGAGACCCAGTACTTC.

This clone was found a few times. The chain's CDR3 is CASSSRGHPQHF. The CDR3 DNA sequence: TGTGCCAGCAGCTCCAGGGGGCACCCCCAGCATTTT. The chain recombines TRBV7-2 with TRBJ1-5, with 8 bases fitting TRBD1. The CDR3 extends over 12 amino acids. The germline V gene encodes CDR1 SGHTA and CDR2 FQGNSA. J gave up 10 bases and V 4 bases, and 3 bases lay outside the gene matches.

The J gene is TRBJ1-2, the V gene TRBV2; perhaps TRBD1 as D (5 bases). The CDR3 runs 13 residues. Germline assignment: CDR1 SNHLY and CDR2 FYNNEI. Trimming removed 0 bases at V and 7 bases at J, with 9 bases between. The CDR3 nucleotides read TGTGCCAGCAGTGAAGCCGGAGGGGTTGGCTACACCTTC. It specifies CASSEAGGVGYTF.

This clone turned up a few times. V is TRBV5-4 and J is TRBJ1-2; D is possibly TRBD1 (6 bases). This CDR3 is built from 13 residues. Germline CDR1 is SGHNT and CDR2 is YYREEE (reference sequence). Between the trimmed V and J ends, which lost 4 bases and 4 bases, there was a span of 11 bases. The CDR3 loop is CASSRQEFYGYTF. The CDR3 coding sequence is TGTGCCAGCAGCCGACAGGAGTTCTATGGCTACACCTTC.

This chain joins TRBV7-2 and TRBJ2-7, with TRBD1 matching 8 bases. From germline, CDR1 is SGHTA and CDR2 FQGNSA. After removal of 2 bases from V and 6 bases from J, the junction contained 6 bases not matched to a gene. CDR3 size: 14 residues. CDR3 DNA sequence: TGTGCCAGCAGCTTATTGGACAGGGCCGGCGAGCAGTACTTC. Residues: CASSLLDRAGEQYF.

This clone has just one count. This chain joins TRBV5-1 and TRBJ2-3, with D uncertain. The V end was cut by 0 bases, the J end by 3 bases, with 8 bases between. The CDR3 extends over 14 amino acids. Germline-derived CDR1 and CDR2 are SGHRS and YFSETQ. The CDR3: CASSLDARTDTQYF. The CDR3 bases are TGCGCCAGCAGCTTGGATGCCAGGACAGATACGCAGTATTTT.

This clone was counted a few times. The gene calls are TRBV27 and TRBJ1-4; TRBD1 agrees at 9 bases. The germline V gene has CDR1 MNHEY and CDR2 SMNVEV (reference sequence). V shed 8 bases and J 4 bases; nucleotides not matched to a gene: 20. The CDR3 runs to 19 residues. CDR3 sequence: CASRPFPLTRDRVNEKLFF. The DNA of the CDR3 is TGTGCCAGCCGTCCGTTTCCGCTGACCCGGGACAGGGTTAATGAAAAACTGTTTTTT.

This clone was seen more than once but under ten times. This chain links TRBV5-1 with TRBJ2-1, with 8 bases identical to TRBD2. Trimming at V came to 0 bases and at J to 8 bases, leaving 7 bases not matched to a gene. The CDR3 spans 15 residues. Germline values: CDR1 SGHRS, CDR2 YFSETQ. CDR3 sequence reads: CASSLGREGLDEQFF. The DNA for the CDR3 is TGCGCCAGCAGCTTGGGTCGGGAGGGCCTGGATGAGCAGTTCTTC.

This clone was observed a few times. The chain is built from TRBV2 and TRBJ2-2; 13 nucleotides match TRBD2. V lost 5 bases to trimming and J lost 7 bases; unmatched junction nucleotides: 4. Germline lookup yields CDR1 SNHLY and CDR2 FYNNEI. This CDR3 is 15 amino acids long. CDR3 residues: CASSKGLAGSGELFF. The CDR3 DNA follows: TGTGCCAGCAGTAAGGGACTAGCGGGAAGCGGGGAGCTGTTTTTT. The variable domain in full, completed from reference TRBV2 and TRBJ2-2, reads EPEVTQTPSHQVTQMGQEVILRCVPISNHLYFYWYRQILGQKVEFLVSFYNNEISEKSEIFDDQFSVERPDGSNFTLKIRSTKLEDSAMYFCASSKGLAGSGELFFGEGSRLTVL.

The rearrangement links TRBV27 to TRBJ1-5; 8 nucleotides align to TRBD1. The CDR3 spans 18 residues. The V gene's germline CDR1 is MNHEY and CDR2 SMNVEV (reference sequence). V was pared by 0 bases and J by 7 bases, with 14 bases of the junction left unmatched. The CDR3 reads CASSLSRQGAGSGQPQHF. DNA of the CDR3: TGTGCCAGCAGTTTATCGCGGCAGGGGGCGGGGTCCGGGCAGCCCCAGCATTTT.

The V call is TRBV19, the J call TRBJ2-7; 14 bases line up with TRBD2. The length of the CDR3 is 16 residues. Losses at the gene ends were 6 bases for V and 5 bases for J; bases not matched to a gene: 9. Germline values: CDR1 LNHDA, CDR2 SQIVND (reference sequence). The CDR3: CASSRRGTSGSNEQYF. As DNA, the CDR3 is TGTGCCAGTAGCCGTAGGGGGACTAGCGGGAGTAACGAGCAGTACTTC. Full variable domain (remainder filled in from reference TRBV19 and TRBJ2-7): DGGITQSPKYLFRKEGQNVTLSCEQNLNHDAMYWYRQDPGQGLRLIYYSQIVNDFQKGDIAEGYSVSREKKESFPLTVTSAQKNPTAFYLCASSRRGTSGSNEQYFGPGTRLTVT.

This clone was found a few times. The rearrangement links TRBV2 to TRBJ1-2; D may be TRBD1 (6 bases). In germline, CDR1 is SNHLY, CDR2 FYNNEI. The V gene lost 8 bases and the J gene lost 8 bases, with 18 bases spanning the gap. This CDR3 spans 13 amino acids. For the CDR3, the DNA is TGTGCCAGCGATTTGACAGGAGATGACGGCTACACCTTC. Translating it yields CASDLTGDDGYTF. The full variable domain, with the rest looked up from reference TRBV2 and TRBJ1-2, is EPEVTQTPSHQVTQMGQEVILRCVPISNHLYFYWYRQILGQKVEFLVSFYNNEISEKSEIFDDQFSVERPDGSNFTLKIRSTKLEDSAMYFCASDLTGDDGYTFGSGTRLTVV.

This clone was counted between two and nine times. V gene TRBV28 combines with J gene TRBJ2-1; 12 positions agree with TRBD2. Trimming removed 10 bases from V and 6 bases from J; junction bases left unmatched: 10. The CDR3 length is 15 residues. Germline loops: CDR1 MDHEN, CDR2 SYDVKM. CDR3 region: CATKTLAGGVNEQFF. CDR3 DNA sequence: TGTGCCACCAAAACCCTAGCGGGAGGGGTCAATGAGCAGTTCTTC.